The sample holds a few counts of the clone carrying this T cell receptor (beta chain). Its specificity is not known. The data were taken from a study of CD8 T cells in ankylosing spondylitis. Study-wide points: Among TCR beta sequences, a motif of roughly 8 highly homologous variants appeared characteristic of ankylosing spondylitis blood.

V lost 2 bases and J lost 2, with 10 bases in between. The CDR3 runs 14 residues. Per the germline V gene, CDR1 is SGHRS and CDR2 is YFSETQ. TCRdb analysed the 5' RACE reads with MiXCR anew, one entry per CDR3 protein. Here the sample spans 800,000 to 900,000 distinct CDR3 sequences, roughly 12% being singletons. V and J are TRBV5-1 and TRBJ1-1; D unclear. The sample was blood, either unsorted or a sorted T cell fraction (not recorded which). The sequence was obtained from a male donor with ankylosing spondylitis. The CDR3 sequence: CASSFEDPNTEAFF. The DNA of the CDR3 is TGCGCCAGCAGCTTTGAAGACCCCAACACTGAAGCTTTCTTT. Full variable domain (rest looked up from reference TRBV5-1 and TRBJ1-1): KAGVTQTPRYLIKTRGQQVTLSCSPISGHRSVSWYQQTPGQGLQFLFEYFSETQRNKGNFPGRFSGRQFSNSRSEMNVSTLELGDSALYLCASSFEDPNTEAFFGQGTRLTVV.